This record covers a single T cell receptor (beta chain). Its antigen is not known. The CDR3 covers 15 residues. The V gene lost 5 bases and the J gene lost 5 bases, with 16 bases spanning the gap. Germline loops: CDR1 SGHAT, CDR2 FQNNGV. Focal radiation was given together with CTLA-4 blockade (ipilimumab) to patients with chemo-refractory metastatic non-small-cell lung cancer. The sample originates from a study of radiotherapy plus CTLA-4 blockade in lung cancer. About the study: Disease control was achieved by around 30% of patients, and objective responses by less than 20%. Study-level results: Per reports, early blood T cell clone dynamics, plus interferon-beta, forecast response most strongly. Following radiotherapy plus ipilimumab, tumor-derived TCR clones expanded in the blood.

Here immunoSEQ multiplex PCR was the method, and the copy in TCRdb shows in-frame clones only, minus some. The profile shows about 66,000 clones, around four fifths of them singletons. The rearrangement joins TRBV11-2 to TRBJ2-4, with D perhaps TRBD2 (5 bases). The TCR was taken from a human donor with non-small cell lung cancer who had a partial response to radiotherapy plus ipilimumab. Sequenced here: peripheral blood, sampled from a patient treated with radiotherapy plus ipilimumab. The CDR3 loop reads CASSPTGEWENIQYF. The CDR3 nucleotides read TGTGCCAGCAGCCCTACCGGGGAGTGGGAAAACATTCAGTACTTC.